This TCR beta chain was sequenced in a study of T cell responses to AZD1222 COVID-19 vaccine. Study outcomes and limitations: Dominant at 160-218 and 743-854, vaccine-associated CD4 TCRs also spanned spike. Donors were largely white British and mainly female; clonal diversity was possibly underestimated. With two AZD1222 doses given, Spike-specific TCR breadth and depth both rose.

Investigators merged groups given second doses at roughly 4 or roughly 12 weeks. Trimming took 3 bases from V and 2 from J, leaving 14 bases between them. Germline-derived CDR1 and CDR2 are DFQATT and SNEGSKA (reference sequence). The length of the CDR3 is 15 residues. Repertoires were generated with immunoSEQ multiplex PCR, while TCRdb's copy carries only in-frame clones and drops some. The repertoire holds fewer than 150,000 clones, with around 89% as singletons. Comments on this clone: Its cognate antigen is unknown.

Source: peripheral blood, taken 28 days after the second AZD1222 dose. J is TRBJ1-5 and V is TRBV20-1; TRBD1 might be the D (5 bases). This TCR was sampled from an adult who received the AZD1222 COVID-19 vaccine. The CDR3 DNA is TGCAGTGCTAGTCCCTCAGGGAGAGGCAATCAGCCCCAGCATTTT. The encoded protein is CSASPSGRGNQPQHF.